The TCR beta chain described here comes from a study of blood T cells in healthy people across ages. The CDR3 is made up of 17 amino acids. Germline V CDR1 and CDR2: KGHDR, SFDVKD. With a J-beta primer mix and a sample-barcoded 5' primer, a second PCR ran roughly 6 to 12 cycles. TCRdb re-called the 5' RACE reads through MiXCR, storing one row per CDR3 protein. The data hold 980,000 or so distinct CDR3 sequences, with about 48% observed a single time. The chain has TRBV24-1 and TRBJ2-1; TRBD2 is a possible D gene (7 bases). The DNA end is more similar to TRBJ2-7, so the J call may be wrong. The material sequenced was blood. The receptor comes from a man aged 25-45 years in good health. The CDR3 sequence is CATSDPGWGGSYNEQYF. The CDR3 nucleotides read TGTGCCACCAGTGATCCCGGTTGGGGGGGCTCCTACAATGAGCAGTACTTC.